This note documents a single TCR beta chain sequence. The data were taken from a study of blood T cells in healthy people across ages. Using a J-beta primer mix together with a sample-barcoded 5' primer, a second PCR was run for roughly 7 to 12 cycles. TCRdb re-derived calls from the 5' RACE reads in MiXCR, one entry per CDR3 protein. The sample holds approximately 800,000 distinct CDR3 sequences, about 36% seen once. Per the germline V gene, CDR1 is LGHNA and CDR2 is YSLEER. This CDR3 comprises 15 residues. The germline V and J ends were trimmed by 1 base and 7 bases, with 16 bases remaining between them.

The receptor's source is a man between 18 and 35 years old in good health. Sequenced sample: blood. This sequence joins TRBV4-3 and TRBJ1-2; D gene ambiguous. For the CDR3, the DNA is TGCGCCAGCAGCCAAGTTCCCGGGAGGATGAGTGGCTACACCTTC. This gives the protein CASSQVPGRMSGYTF.